The 16 T cell receptor beta chains below all came from one sample that was sequenced in a study of cytomegalovirus exposure and HLA in healthy donors. Primers for the PCR totalled 60 Vbeta and 13 Jbeta. The protocol was immunoSEQ multiplex PCR, while the TCRdb copy is restricted to in-frame clones and leaves out a portion. This repertoire shows about 200,000 clones, roughly four fifths found once; its top ten account for 2.5% to 3%. The sequenced material came from PBMCs. The receptors derive from a woman between 40 and 50 years old in good health and CMV-seronegative.

This rearrangement joins TRBV6-5 to TRBJ2-7; weak D call: TRBD1 (6 bases). The CDR3 is made up of 14 amino acids. The V gene lost 5 bases and the J gene lost 4 bases, with 15 bases spanning the gap. Germline V gene sequence: CDR1 MNHEY, CDR2 SVGAGI. CDR3 sequence: CASSKTQGIYEQYF. CDR3 nucleotides: TGTGCCAGCAGTAAAACACAGGGAATTTACGAGCAGTACTTC.

The rearrangement joins TRBV6-5 to TRBJ2-7; the D gene is possibly TRBD1 (7 bases). Trimming removed 11 bases from V and 5 bases from J, with 16 bases in between. This CDR3 spans 12 amino acids. Germline V CDR1 and CDR2: MNHEY, SVGAGI. CDR3 residues: CASRRGHHEQYF. DNA for the CDR3: TGTGCCTCCCGGAGGGGGCACCACGAGCAGTACTTC.

This clone came up once. V gene TRBV28 combines with J gene TRBJ1-3, with 7 nucleotides matching TRBD1. Germline CDR1 MDHEN, CDR2 SYDVKM. The CDR3 spans 15 residues. The V and J ends lost 3 bases and 2 bases, in that order; junction bases with no gene match: 4. CDR3: CASSLRDRAGNTIYF. CDR3 in DNA: TGTGCCAGCAGTTTGAGAGACAGGGCTGGAAACACCATATATTTT.

The rearrangement uses TRBV7-9 and TRBJ1-1; 7 nucleotides match TRBD1. From germline, CDR1 is SEHNR and CDR2 FQNEAQ (reference sequence). The CDR3 sequence is 13 residues long. Trimming cost V 8 bases and J 1 base; bases outside gene matches: 4. The CDR3 spells CASRGQPNTEAFF. Written as DNA, the CDR3 is TGTGCCAGCCGGGGACAGCCGAACACTGAAGCTTTCTTT.

This rearrangement joins TRBV5-8 to TRBJ1-1; D remains ambiguous. V was trimmed by 2 bases and J by 3 bases, leaving 14 bases between them. CDR1 is SGHTS and CDR2 is YDEGEE in the germline V gene. The CDR3 totals 15 residues. The CDR3 sequence: CASSLAPRGDTEAFF. As DNA, the CDR3 is TGTGCCAGCAGCTTAGCCCCCCGCGGAGACACTGAAGCTTTCTTT.

This clone was counted a few times. The gene calls are TRBV7-9 and TRBJ1-5; D ambiguous. This CDR3 has 16 amino acids. V was shortened by 1 base and J by 2 bases, with 12 bases between the two germline ends. The germline CDR1 and CDR2 sequences are SEHNR and FQNEAQ (reference sequence). CDR3: CASSLVSGKGNQPQHF. The CDR3 bases are TGTGCCAGCAGCTTAGTGTCGGGGAAGGGCAATCAGCCCCAGCATTTT.

The V and J genes are TRBV5-1 and TRBJ1-3; no definite D call. CDR1 SGHRS and CDR2 YFSETQ come from the germline V gene. The CDR3 consists of 15 residues. Deletions cut 3 bases from V and 2 bases from J, with 12 bases between. The CDR3 coding sequence is TGCGCCAGCAGCTCTTACAGAGAACCTGGAAACACCATATATTTT. It codes for CASSSYREPGNTIYF. The full variable domain, with the rest looked up from reference TRBV5-1 and TRBJ1-3, is KAGVTQTPRYLIKTRGQQVTLSCSPISGHRSVSWYQQTPGQGLQFLFEYFSETQRNKGNFPGRFSGRQFSNSRSEMNVSTLELGDSALYLCASSSYREPGNTIYFGEGSWLTVV.

Note on this clone: One end of the junction fails to match germline, which may point to a read error. The CDR3 bases are TGTGCCAGCTCTAGCGGGAACATTCGGGAGCTGTCTTTT. Its translation is CASSSGNIRELSF. The V and J genes are TRBV2 and TRBJ2-2; 9 bases are shared with TRBD2. The CDR3 runs to 13 residues. CDR1 and CDR2 (germline): SNHLY, FYNNEI.

In this sample, this clone turned up once. This rearrangement joins TRBV30 to TRBJ1-5; a possible D gene is TRBD1 (5 bases). This CDR3 region has 12 residues. V lost 6 bases, J lost 11 bases, and 17 bases lay in between. Germline V gene data show CDR1 as GTSNPN and CDR2 as SVGIG (reference sequence). The CDR3 DNA follows: TGTGCCTGTCGCAGGGCTGGCGAGACCCAGCATTTT. Encoded protein: CACRRAGETQHF.

The rearrangement uses TRBV30 and TRBJ1-1, with D maybe TRBD1 (6 bases). The CDR3 sequence is 14 residues long. V dropped 2 bases and J dropped 4 bases, with 14 bases sitting between them. CDR1 and CDR2 from the germline V gene are GTSNPN and SVGIG (reference sequence). The CDR3 DNA follows: TGTGCCTGGAGTACAGGGTTGGGCTCCACTGAAGCTTTCTTT. Translating gives CAWSTGLGSTEAFF.

This clone appeared a single time. V usage is TRBV7-9 and J usage is TRBJ1-2; the match to TRBD1 covers 10 bases. The germline CDR1 and CDR2 sequences are SEHNR and FQNEAQ (reference sequence). The CDR3 totals 16 residues. The trim removed 3 bases at V and 3 bases at J, leaving 7 bases unmatched. The CDR3, as DNA: TGTGCCAGCAGCTTGGGTCTGGGGACAGGGGACTATGGCTACACCTTC. This gives the protein CASSLGLGTGDYGYTF.

This clone has a single count. The genes are TRBV6-5 and TRBJ2-5; D is unresolved. Judging by the DNA end, TRBJ2-7 fits better; the J call may be wrong. CDR3 length: 15 residues. Looked up from germline, CDR1 is MNHEY and CDR2 is SVGAGI. Here the CDR3 reads CASSYSGNYDYEQYF. CDR3 nucleotides: TGTGCCAGCAGTTACTCTGGGAACTATGACTACGAGCAGTACTTC.

This chain links TRBV5-4 with TRBJ1-2; D is perhaps TRBD1 (5 bases). The CDR3 extends over 14 amino acids. The germline CDR1 and CDR2 sequences are SGHNT and YYREEE (reference sequence). Trimming took off 0 bases at V and 2 bases at J, with 8 bases between the two ends. In DNA, the CDR3 is TGTGCCAGCAGCTTGGTGGCAGGGAACTATGGCTACACCTTC. It codes for CASSLVAGNYGYTF.

The chain has TRBV2 and TRBJ2-5; 7 nucleotides match TRBD2. V was pared by 7 bases and J by 4 bases, with 12 bases of the junction left unmatched. Germline CDR1 is SNHLY and CDR2 is FYNNEI. CDR3 length: 15 amino acids. CDR3 region: CASIRLAVVSETQYF. CDR3 in DNA: TGTGCCAGCATTCGGCTAGCGGTCGTGTCAGAGACCCAGTACTTC.

The chain uses TRBV2 and TRBJ2-5, with 9 bases identical to TRBD1. The CDR3 sequence is 10 residues long. Germline lookup yields CDR1 SNHLY and CDR2 FYNNEI. The CDR3 DNA reads TGTACAGGGGGCGAGGAGACCCAGTACTTC. It is translated as CTGGEETQYF.

This rearrangement joins TRBV6-1 to TRBJ1-2; D remains ambiguous. Trimming removed 0 bases at V and 3 bases at J, with 8 bases between. CDR1 MNHNS and CDR2 SASEGT come from the germline V gene. The CDR3 is made up of 14 amino acids. CDR3 coding DNA: TGTGCCAGCAGTGAAGCAATACAGTACTATGGCTACACCTTC. It codes for CASSEAIQYYGYTF.